These 32 T cell receptor beta chains share one sample of origin, sequenced in a study of early T cells in non-severe SARS-CoV-2 infection (TCRdb year 2021). The library was generated by 5' RACE. Sequenced on a NextSeq 500. TCRdb passed the public sequencing reads through fastp at Q25 and MiXCR, retaining productive beta sequences. When rows share a CDR3 protein, they turn into one entry using the most common DNA and genes. Across this sample there are some 32,000 distinct CDR3 sequences, with 3% to 5% seen only once. Of the sample, approximately 8.2% is held by the ten largest clones. The sequenced sample was whole blood. These receptors all stem from an adult who was a healthcare worker with PCR-confirmed SARS-CoV-2 infection or an uninfected control (not recorded which).

V is TRBV15 and J is TRBJ1-6, with a tentative D call TRBD1 (5 bases). Trimming pared 0 bases from V and 4 bases from J, leaving 10 bases between. The CDR3 has 16 amino acids. CDR1 and CDR2 (germline): LNHNV, YYDKDF (reference sequence). This CDR3 reads CATSRDLTVYNSPLHF. The CDR3 DNA reads TGTGCCACCAGCAGAGATTTGACAGTATATAATTCACCCCTCCACTTT. The whole variable domain, filled in from reference TRBV15 and TRBJ1-6, reads DAMVIQNPRYQVTQFGKPVTLSCSQTLNHNVMYWYQQKSSQAPKLLFHYYDKDFNNEADTPDNFQSRRPNTSFCFLDIRSPGLGDTAMYLCATSRDLTVYNSPLHFGNGTRLTVT.

The chain combines TRBV20-1 with TRBJ2-7; a weak D match, TRBD2 (6 bases). Germline V gene lookup returns CDR1 DFQATT and CDR2 SNEGSKA (reference sequence). The CDR3 sequence is 13 residues long. Trimming removed 6 bases at V and 3 bases at J, with 15 bases between. The CDR3 DNA follows: TGCAGTGCCTCCAATATGGGGGGCTACGAGCAGTACTTC. Encoded protein: CSASNMGGYEQYF.

By share, this clonotype counts as medium-sized (0.01 to 0.1%). The chain carries TRBV11-3 and TRBJ2-7, with D possibly TRBD2 on 6 matching bases. Germline values: CDR1 SGHNT, CDR2 YENEEA. This CDR3 contains 16 residues. The V end lost 5 bases, the J end lost 3 bases, and 20 bases lay between the germline ends. CDR3 bases: TGTGCCAGCAGCGAAGAGAAGGGAGGCGGCGACTACGAGCAGTACTTC. Translation: CASSEEKGGGDYEQYF.

This clonotype was picked up many times. This chain links TRBV10-3 with TRBJ2-1; D is unclear. Per the germline V gene, CDR1 is ENHRY and CDR2 is SYGVKD. V was cut by 0 bases and J by 7 bases, with 7 bases left in between. The CDR3 length is 13 residues. CDR3 sequence reads: CAISESTRNEQFF. The CDR3, as DNA: TGTGCCATCAGTGAGTCGACGAGGAATGAGCAGTTCTTC.

The sample holds many counts of this clonotype. V gene TRBV6-5 combines with J gene TRBJ2-7; 7 nucleotides align to TRBD1. Trimming at V came to 6 bases and at J to 3 bases, leaving 17 bases not matched to a gene. The germline V gene encodes CDR1 MNHEY and CDR2 SVGAGI. The length of the CDR3 is 17 residues. DNA of the CDR3: TGTGCCAGCAGCCCAATGAGCCAGGGGGTTATAGGCTACGAGCAGTACTTC. Translating it yields CASSPMSQGVIGYEQYF.

In this sample, this clonotype turned up many times. V and J are TRBV11-2 and TRBJ2-1; either TRBD1 or TRBD2 may supply D (5 bases each). Germline V gives CDR1 SGHAT, CDR2 FQNNGV. There are 13 residues in the CDR3. Trimming took off 2 bases at V and 6 bases at J, with 8 bases between the two ends. The CDR3 bases are TGTGCCAGCAGCTTAATGGGACCCAATGAGCAGTTCTTC. It is translated as CASSLMGPNEQFF. Complete variable domain (other parts from reference TRBV11-2 and TRBJ2-1): EAGVAQSPRYKIIEKRQSVAFWCNPISGHATLYWYQQILGQGPKLLIQFQNNGVVDDSQLPKDRFSAERLKGVDSTLKIQPAKLEDSAVYLCASSLMGPNEQFFGPGTRLTVL.

This clonotype was counted ten times or more. The CDR3 is CASSPPGRGELFF. The CDR3 DNA is TGTGCCAGCAGCCCACCGGGACGCGGGGAGCTGTTTTTT. This chain joins TRBV11-2 and TRBJ2-2; TRBD1 or TRBD2 may be the D gene (5 bases each). This CDR3 has 13 residues. CDR1 is SGHAT, CDR2 FQNNGV, per germline. V was cut by 5 bases and J by 7 bases, with 11 bases left in between.

This clonotype was recorded a few times. The chain uses TRBV5-1 and TRBJ2-1; 10 bases line up with TRBD2. Germline assignment: CDR1 SGHRS and CDR2 YFSETQ. There are 16 residues in the CDR3. J was trimmed by 10 bases and V by 4 bases; bases with no gene match: 14. CDR3 bases: TGCGCCAGCAGCCCGTTTCCTAGCGGGAGTTCCAGGGAGCAGTTCTTC. This codes for CASSPFPSGSSREQFF.

This clonotype was recorded a few times. A much larger clone differs by one base, so this may be a read error. The genes are TRBV5-8 and TRBJ2-2, with D hard to call. Germline assignment: CDR1 SGHTS and CDR2 YDEGEE. The CDR3 is 13 residues long. This CDR3 is CTSSRRTSGELFF. The CDR3 DNA is TGTACCAGCAGCCGAAGAACCAGCGGGGAGCTGTTTTTT.

The chain links TRBV6-5 to TRBJ2-7, with TRBD2 matching over 8 bases. The germline V gene encodes CDR1 MNHEY and CDR2 SVGAGI. There are 13 residues in the CDR3. V trimming: 7 bases; J trimming: 6 bases; junction bases outside the gene matches: 8. The chain's CDR3 is CASTGGSGGEQYF. CDR3 bases: TGTGCCAGCACCGGAGGGAGCGGGGGCGAGCAGTACTTC.

This clonotype was observed a handful of times. V usage is TRBV28 and J usage is TRBJ2-1, with 10 bases aligning to TRBD1. The germline V gene has CDR1 MDHEN and CDR2 SYDVKM. The CDR3 covers 15 residues. With V trimmed by 6 bases and J by 2 bases, 4 bases remained unmatched. Written as DNA, the CDR3 is TGTGCCAGCAGCTCCGGGACAGGGGCCTACAATGAGCAGTTCTTC. Translated, it gives CASSSGTGAYNEQFF.

As to this clonotype: The junction differs from germline at one of its ends, possibly a read error. V gene TRBV7-6 combines with J gene TRBJ2-6; no clear D. The CDR3 sequence is 12 residues long. Per germline, CDR1 SGHVS and CDR2 FNYEAQ. The CDR3 spells CASSSGSNVLTF. The CDR3 coding sequence is TGTGCCAGCAGCTCTGGGTCCAACGTCCTGACTTTC.

This clonotype was counted ten times or more. V is TRBV6-2 or TRBV6-3 and J is TRBJ2-1, with 8 bases lining up with TRBD2. The germline V gene encodes CDR1 MNHEY and CDR2 SVGEGT. The CDR3 spans 16 residues. The ends lost 2 bases at V and 9 bases at J; junction bases unmatched: 12. The chain's CDR3 is CASSYAKGLGSPEQFF. The CDR3 DNA follows: TGTGCCAGCAGTTACGCGAAGGGACTAGGGTCCCCTGAGCAGTTCTTC.

Many counts were recorded for this clonotype. The gene calls are TRBV5-6 and TRBJ1-5; TRBD1 matches at 11 bases. The CDR3 runs to 15 residues. The germline V gene has CDR1 SGHDT and CDR2 YYEEEE. Losses at the gene ends were 3 bases for V and 6 bases for J; bases not matched to a gene: 5. The CDR3 DNA follows: TGTGCCAGCAGCTGGGCGGGACAGGGGGGTCAGCCCCAGCATTTT. It codes for CASSWAGQGGQPQHF.

This clonotype has a count of ten or more. V usage is TRBV20-1 and J usage is TRBJ1-1; no reliable D call. Per the germline V gene, CDR1 is DFQATT and CDR2 is SNEGSKA (reference sequence). V was pared by 3 bases and J by 0 bases, with 14 bases between. This CDR3 is 15 amino acids long. In nucleotides, the CDR3 is TGCAGTGCTAGTGGCAATACCCTCATGAACACTGAAGCTTTCTTT. Translation: CSASGNTLMNTEAFF.

The rearrangement joins TRBV4-1 to TRBJ2-2; D may correspond to TRBD1 or TRBD2 (5 bases each). The CDR3 extends over 15 amino acids. Germline lookup yields CDR1 MGHRA and CDR2 YSYEKL. The V end was cut by 0 bases, the J end by 6 bases, with 11 bases between. The CDR3 spells CASSQDIGGAGELFF. The CDR3 DNA follows: TGCGCCAGCAGCCAAGATATTGGGGGAGCCGGGGAGCTGTTTTTT.

The table lists this clonotype with many counts. J is TRBJ2-1 and V is TRBV7-9; 14 bases agree with TRBD2. CDR1 is SEHNR and CDR2 is FQNEAQ in the germline V gene (reference sequence). J lost 9 bases, V lost 4 bases, and 5 bases had no gene match. The CDR3 is 15 residues long. The CDR3 region has the DNA TGTGCCAGCAGCTCGAGACTAGCGGGAGGGGGTGAGCAGTTCTTC. Amino acid sequence: CASSSRLAGGGEQFF. The full variable domain, rest sourced from reference TRBV7-9 and TRBJ2-1, is DTGVSQNPRHKITKRGQNVTFRCDPISEHNRLYWYRQTLGQGPEFLTYFQNEAQLEKSRLLSDRFSAERPKGSFSTLEIQRTEQGDSAMYLCASSSRLAGGGEQFFGPGTRLTVL.

This clonotype was recorded many times. The chain carries TRBV12-3 or TRBV12-4 and TRBJ1-1, with no clear D. The ends were cut back, 4 bases at V and 11 bases at J, with 17 bases in the middle. The CDR3 sequence is 13 residues long. CDR3 sequence reads: CASSSVLGRRAFF. The CDR3 bases are TGTGCCAGCAGTTCCGTTTTGGGGAGGCGGGCTTTCTTT.

This clonotype has only a few counts. The V and J genes are TRBV3-1 and TRBJ2-1, with 12 bases aligning to TRBD2. This CDR3 is built from 16 residues. The V and J ends lost 4 bases and 10 bases, in that order; junction bases with no gene match: 11. CDR1 is LGHDT, CDR2 YNNKEL, per germline (reference sequence). CDR3 sequence: CASSRGLAGLFWEQFF. CDR3 DNA: TGTGCCAGCAGCCGTGGACTAGCGGGGCTTTTCTGGGAGCAGTTCTTC.

This clonotype has a handful of counts. The chain uses TRBV2 and TRBJ2-1, with D perhaps matching TRBD1 (7 bases). Germline V gene lookup returns CDR1 SNHLY and CDR2 FYNNEI. V lost 10 bases, J lost 0 bases, and 13 bases lay in between. This CDR3 is built from 14 residues. The CDR3 DNA reads TGTGCCACCGGGGGACAGAGCTCCTACAATGAGCAGTTCTTC. This gives the protein CATGGQSSYNEQFF.

In its sample, this clonotype was seen a few times. The V gene is TRBV28, the J gene TRBJ2-7, with no clear D. The CDR3 is made up of 14 amino acids. V lost 3 bases, J lost 3 bases, and 12 bases lay in between. CDR1 and CDR2 (germline): MDHEN, SYDVKM. The CDR3 reads CASSFAGPYYEQYF. CDR3 in DNA: TGTGCCAGCAGTTTCGCAGGCCCCTACTACGAGCAGTACTTC.

The sample holds a few counts of this clonotype. The DNA of the CDR3 is TGTGCCAGCAGAACTCGTTTCGGGACAGGGGAGAGCGAGCAGTACTTC. It is translated as CASRTRFGTGESEQYF. This chain connects TRBV6-2 or TRBV6-3 to TRBJ2-7; 10 nucleotides agree with TRBD1. Germline lookup yields CDR1 MNHEY and CDR2 SVGEGT. The CDR3 loop spans 16 amino acids. V shed 6 bases and J 6 bases; nucleotides not matched to a gene: 14.

This clonotype was observed many times. The chain recombines TRBV21-1 with TRBJ1-1; the table calls TRBD1, which could not be checked here. TRBV21-1 is a pseudogene locus. This CDR3 is 17 amino acids long. The DNA of the CDR3 is TGTGCCAGCAGCAAAGTTAGTACAGGGGGCCAGGACACTGAAGCTTTCTTT. The encoded protein is CASSKVSTGGQDTEAFF.

There are many counts of this clonotype. This chain connects TRBV7-2 to TRBJ2-7; TRBD2 matches at 10 bases. CDR1 is SGHTA and CDR2 is FQGNSA in the germline V gene. The CDR3 loop spans 18 amino acids. With V trimmed by 0 bases and J by 0 bases, 8 bases remained unmatched. The CDR3: CASSLAASGGVSSYEQYF. CDR3 in DNA: TGTGCCAGCAGCTTAGCGGCTAGCGGGGGAGTTAGCTCCTACGAGCAGTACTTC.

This clonotype has ten or more counts. The chain is built from TRBV19 and TRBJ1-2, with 7 bases fitting TRBD1. CDR3 size: 11 residues. V dropped 6 bases and J dropped 8; count of bases not matched to a gene: 3. Germline V lookup: CDR1 LNHDA, CDR2 SQIVND (reference sequence). The CDR3: CASRTGFGYTF. CDR3 bases: TGTGCCAGTAGGACAGGGTTCGGCTACACCTTC. Filled out from reference TRBV19 and TRBJ1-2, the complete variable domain reads DGGITQSPKYLFRKEGQNVTLSCEQNLNHDAMYWYRQDPGQGLRLIYYSQIVNDFQKGDIAEGYSVSREKKESFPLTVTSAQKNPTAFYLCASRTGFGYTFGSGTRLTVV.

This clonotype was detected ten times or more. This chain uses TRBV28 with TRBJ2-3; TRBD1 agrees at 9 bases. Germline V CDR1 and CDR2: MDHEN, SYDVKM. The CDR3 has 15 residues. V lost 7 bases to trimming and J lost 6 bases; unmatched junction nucleotides: 11. The DNA for the CDR3 is TGTGCCAGCATTACCGGGACAGGGTTTTCTGATACGCAGTATTTT. Translation: CASITGTGFSDTQYF.

This chain joins TRBV7-2 and TRBJ2-7; a possible D gene is TRBD2 (5 bases). Trimming removed 4 bases at V and 2 bases at J, with 9 bases between. The CDR3 length is 13 residues. The germline CDR1 and CDR2 sequences are SGHTA and FQGNSA. CDR3 bases: TGTGCCAGCAGCTCGACCGGGACCTACGAGCAGTACTTC. Translating it yields CASSSTGTYEQYF.

The sample holds many counts of this clonotype. J is TRBJ1-1 and V is TRBV15; no clear D. The length of the CDR3 is 15 residues. Germline CDR1 LNHNV, CDR2 YYDKDF (reference sequence). Trimming cost V 2 bases and J 0 bases, with 10 bases left between them. The CDR3 coding sequence is TGTGCCACCAGCAGACCTCCGGGGATGAACACTGAAGCTTTCTTT. Translation: CATSRPPGMNTEAFF.

The gene calls are TRBV7-9 and TRBJ2-3, with 10 bases that match TRBD1. After removal of 6 bases from V and 14 bases from J, the junction contained 5 bases not matched to a gene. The CDR3 is 11 residues long. The V gene's germline CDR1 is SEHNR and CDR2 FQNEAQ (reference sequence). CDR3 DNA: TGTGCCAGCAGGTTGACAGGGGGCCCGTATTTT. This encodes CASRLTGGPYF.

By sample share, this clonotype is medium-sized (0.01 to 0.1%). This rearrangement joins TRBV7-8 to TRBJ2-3; D is unclear. Per germline, CDR1 SGHVS and CDR2 FQNEAQ. Trimming stripped 5 bases from V and 0 bases from J, with 3 bases between. The CDR3 runs 12 residues. CDR3 in DNA: TGTGCCAGCAGCCCTAGCACAGATACGCAGTATTTT. As protein: CASSPSTDTQYF.

Ten or more counts support this clonotype. V and J are TRBV28 and TRBJ1-1; 7 nucleotides match TRBD1. Germline V gene lookup returns CDR1 MDHEN and CDR2 SYDVKM. The CDR3 is 16 amino acids. V shed 5 bases and J 6 bases; nucleotides not matched to a gene: 15. The CDR3 reads CASSLQRPRGLAEAFF. CDR3 nucleotide sequence: TGTGCCAGCAGTCTACAACGTCCGAGGGGGCTTGCTGAAGCTTTCTTT. Filled out from reference TRBV28 and TRBJ1-1, the complete variable domain reads DVKVTQSSRYLVKRTGEKVFLECVQDMDHENMFWYRQDPGLGLRLIYFSYDVKMKEKGDIPEGYSVSREKKERFSLILESASTNQTSMYLCASSLQRPRGLAEAFFGQGTRLTVV.

The chain combines TRBV6-2 or TRBV6-3 with TRBJ1-5; no firm D call. Germline lookup yields CDR1 MNHEY and CDR2 SVGEGT. The ends were cut back, 6 bases at V and 5 bases at J, with 26 bases in the middle. The CDR3 contains 18 residues. This CDR3 is CASSRLPLLTELYQPQHF. The CDR3 nucleotides are TGTGCCAGCAGCCGTCTCCCCCTCCTGACCGAACTGTATCAGCCCCAGCATTTT.